The 26 T cell receptor beta chains in this list originate from one sample, sequenced in a study of shared clonotypes between healthy human individuals. TCRdb's copy holds only in-frame clones and misses some; the assay was immunoSEQ multiplex PCR. The sample records under 2.5 million clones, around 92% being singletons. Sequencing was carried out using naive CD4+ T cells from PBMCs. Stated subset: CD45RA+ positively selected. These receptor sequences come from a man between 18 and 35 years old in good health. Some clones in this sample may be carry-over from other donors' samples.

CDR3 residues: CASSRTSGTRYNEQFF. CDR3 coding DNA: TGTGCCAGCAGCAGGACTAGCGGGACCCGCTACAATGAGCAGTTCTTC. The chain couples TRBV5-4 to TRBJ2-1, with 12 bases identical to TRBD2. Germline CDR1 is SGHNT and CDR2 is YYREEE (reference sequence). V shed 4 bases, J shed 3 bases, and the junction held 5 bases outside the gene matches. The CDR3 contains 16 residues.

This clone was recorded once. J is TRBJ2-5 and V is TRBV7-3; D possibly corresponds to TRBD1 (7 bases). This CDR3 has 13 residues. Trimming removed 5 bases from V and 7 bases from J, with 14 bases in between. The germline V gene has CDR1 SGHTA and CDR2 FQGTGA. DNA for the CDR3: TGTGCCAGCAGCCTTAACAGGGGAGGGACCCAGTACTTC. This translates into CASSLNRGGTQYF. The full variable domain, in which reference TRBV7-3 and TRBJ2-5 provide the parts outside the CDR3, is GAGVSQTPSNKVTEKGKYVELRCDPISGHTALYWYRQSLGQGPEFLIYFQGTGAADDSGLPNDRFFAVRPEGSVSTLKIQRTERGDSAVYLCASSLNRGGTQYFGPGTRLLVL.

J is TRBJ2-1 and V is TRBV6-6; the match to TRBD1 covers 7 bases. Germline lookup yields CDR1 MNHNY and CDR2 SVGAGI (reference sequence). The CDR3 totals 14 residues. Germline trimming cut 5 bases from V and 2 bases from J; bases unmatched to any gene: 3. The CDR3 DNA is TGTGCCAGCAGTCCACAGGGGCCCTACAATGAGCAGTTCTTC. As protein: CASSPQGPYNEQFF.

The chain employs TRBV11-3 and TRBJ2-7; the D gene is possibly TRBD1 (6 bases). The CDR3 is 13 amino acids. Between the trimmed V and J ends, which lost 5 bases and 6 bases, there was a span of 14 bases. Per germline, CDR1 SGHNT and CDR2 YENEEA. CDR3 nucleotides: TGTGCCAGCAGCCCCGAGGGGGACCGCGAGCAGTACTTC. It specifies CASSPEGDREQYF.

This chain uses TRBV7-8 with TRBJ1-5; no clear D. CDR3 length: 14 residues. The germline V and J ends were trimmed by 5 bases and 3 bases, with 11 bases remaining between them. Germline V gene sequence: CDR1 SGHVS, CDR2 FQNEAQ. CDR3 region: CASSPTRFNQPQHF. The CDR3, as DNA: TGTGCCAGCAGCCCCACTAGGTTCAATCAGCCCCAGCATTTT.

CDR3 DNA sequence: TGTGCCAGCAGTTTATTCCCACAGAACTCTTGGGACAGAGCGGCTGAGCAGTACTTC. This translates into CASSLFPQNSWDRAAEQYF. The J gene is TRBJ2-7, the V gene TRBV28, with 7 bases aligning to TRBD1. J gave up 7 bases and V 1 base, and 22 bases lay outside the gene matches. Germline CDR1 and CDR2: MDHEN and SYDVKM. The CDR3 is made up of 19 amino acids.

This clone was seen just once. V gene TRBV18 combines with J gene TRBJ2-7; 10 bases line up with TRBD1. Trimming took 0 bases from V and 4 from J; bases not matched to a gene: 9. Germline-derived CDR1 and CDR2 are KGHSH and LQKENI. The CDR3 is 17 residues long. CDR3 loop: CASSPPVLGQGSYEQYF. For the CDR3, the DNA is TGTGCCAGCTCACCACCGGTTTTGGGACAGGGGAGTTACGAGCAGTACTTC.

The V gene is TRBV6-1, the J gene TRBJ1-1, with TRBD1 as a possible D gene (5 bases). The CDR3 is 14 residues long. V gave up 5 bases and J gave up 5 bases, with 15 bases separating them. The V gene's germline CDR1 is MNHNS and CDR2 SASEGT. As DNA, the CDR3 is TGTGCCAGCAGTTATATATCAGCAGGGACTGAAGCTTTCTTT. Amino acid sequence: CASSYISAGTEAFF.

The genes are TRBV2 and TRBJ2-7; 15 positions match TRBD2. Germline V CDR1 and CDR2: SNHLY, FYNNEI. J was trimmed by 6 bases and V by 5 bases; bases with no gene match: 5. The CDR3 spans 15 residues. The CDR3 nucleotides read TGTGCCAGCAGTAATACGGGACTAGCGGGAGGCGAGCAGTACTTC. As protein: CASSNTGLAGGEQYF.

The V gene is TRBV28, the J gene TRBJ1-1; D is uncertain. CDR1 MDHEN and CDR2 SYDVKM come from the germline V gene. This CDR3 spans 15 amino acids. V was pared by 5 bases and J by 4 bases, with 17 bases between. The DNA of the CDR3 is TGTGCCAGCAGTCCACCGCCCCCTGGAAGCACTGAAGCTTTCTTT. Encoded protein: CASSPPPPGSTEAFF.

V gene TRBV5-4 combines with J gene TRBJ2-7, with 11 nucleotides matching TRBD2. The germline gives CDR1 SGHNT, CDR2 YYREEE (reference sequence). This CDR3 region has 16 residues. V gave up 3 bases and J gave up 5 bases; unmatched junction bases: 10. The CDR3 nucleotides are TGTGCCAGCAGCTACCCCTTAGCGGGAGGGCGTAACGAGCAGTACTTC. Its protein product is CASSYPLAGGRNEQYF. Variable domain in full (rest from reference TRBV5-4 and TRBJ2-7): ETGVTQSPTHLIKTRGQQVTLRCSSQSGHNTVSWYQQALGQGPQFIFQYYREEENGRGNFPPRFSGLQFPNYSSELNVNALELDDSALYLCASSYPLAGGRNEQYFGPGTRLTVT.

The chain employs TRBV21-1 and TRBJ1-5; the tabulated D call, TRBD1, remains unverified against the DNA. TRBV21-1 constitutes a pseudogene. CDR3 length equals 16 residues. CDR3 in DNA: TGTGCCAGCAGCCCCCCCGGGACAGAAAGCAATCAGCCCCAGCATTTT. Translated, it gives CASSPPGTESNQPQHF.

The V call is TRBV28, the J call TRBJ1-5, with D possibly matching TRBD1 (5 bases). This CDR3 has 14 amino acids. Germline CDR1 reads MDHEN; CDR2 reads SYDVKM. The V gene lost 4 bases and the J gene lost 7 bases, with 14 bases spanning the gap. The CDR3 spells CASSSTRTTQPQHF. The CDR3, as DNA: TGTGCCAGCAGTTCTACCCGGACAACCCAGCCCCAGCATTTT. Filled out from reference TRBV28 and TRBJ1-5, the complete variable domain reads DVKVTQSSRYLVKRTGEKVFLECVQDMDHENMFWYRQDPGLGLRLIYFSYDVKMKEKGDIPEGYSVSREKKERFSLILESASTNQTSMYLCASSSTRTTQPQHFGDGTRLSIL.

This chain links TRBV6-6 with TRBJ1-1; 7 positions agree with TRBD1. V shed 5 bases, J shed 4 bases, and the junction held 10 bases outside the gene matches. Germline CDR1 reads MNHNY; CDR2 reads SVGAGI (reference sequence). The CDR3 is 15 residues long. The CDR3: CASSPPRTGGTEAFF. The DNA for the CDR3 is TGTGCCAGCAGTCCCCCTAGGACAGGCGGCACTGAAGCTTTCTTT.

The chain uses TRBV25-1 and TRBJ2-5; 7 bases are a match to TRBD1. Per the germline V gene, CDR1 is MGHDK and CDR2 is SYGVNS. Trimming cost V 7 bases and J 7 bases; bases outside gene matches: 12. CDR3 length equals 14 residues. The CDR3 DNA follows: TGTGCCAGCAACATCGGGACAGAACCGGGGACCCAGTACTTC. As protein: CASNIGTEPGTQYF.

The CDR3 here is CASSSGGGGYNSPLHF. DNA of the CDR3: TGCGCCAGCAGCTCCGGTGGAGGGGGTTATAATTCACCCCTCCACTTT. The J gene is TRBJ1-6, the V gene TRBV5-1; a weak D match, TRBD1 (6 bases). From germline, CDR1 is SGHRS and CDR2 YFSETQ. The CDR3 is made up of 16 amino acids. The V end lost 3 bases, the J end lost 4 bases, and 14 bases lay between the germline ends.

This clone has only one observation. The chain links TRBV29-1 to TRBJ1-2; TRBD1 is a possible D gene (6 bases). CDR1 is SQVTM and CDR2 is ANQGSEA in the germline V gene. CDR3 length: 14 amino acids. V lost 3 bases and J 4 bases, leaving 15 bases between the germline ends. This CDR3 is CSVDDRPKGYGYTF. DNA of the CDR3: TGCAGCGTTGACGACAGGCCCAAGGGCTATGGCTACACCTTC.

The V and J genes are TRBV7-6 and TRBJ2-3; possible D gene TRBD2, 5 bases. Germline CDR1 and CDR2: SGHVS and FNYEAQ. V lost 2 bases, J lost 1 base, and 16 bases lay in between. The CDR3 contains 17 residues. This chain's CDR3 is CASSLFKGRWGTDTQYF. The DNA of the CDR3 is TGTGCCAGCAGCTTATTTAAAGGGAGATGGGGCACAGATACGCAGTATTTT.

The chain carries TRBV7-6 and TRBJ2-7; 9 bases align to TRBD1. The CDR3 extends over 12 amino acids. CDR1 and CDR2 (germline): SGHVS, FNYEAQ. V lost 8 bases and J lost 3; bases outside the gene matches: 2. CDR3 in DNA: TGTGCCAGCGCGACAGGGGGCTACGAGCAGTACTTC. As protein: CASATGGYEQYF.

V gene TRBV5-8 combines with J gene TRBJ2-1; D is uncertain. CDR3 length equals 15 residues. In germline, CDR1 is SGHTS, CDR2 YDEGEE. The V end lost 2 bases, the J end lost 0 bases, and 9 bases lay between the germline ends. DNA for the CDR3: TGTGCCAGCAGCTTAGGCAAGAGCTCCTACAATGAGCAGTTCTTC. It specifies CASSLGKSSYNEQFF.

This chain links TRBV5-4 with TRBJ1-1; D may be TRBD1 (5 bases). The germline V gene encodes CDR1 SGHNT and CDR2 YYREEE (reference sequence). This CDR3 spans 15 amino acids. The V end lost 3 bases, the J end lost 5 bases, and 17 bases lay between the germline ends. Written as DNA, the CDR3 is TGTGCCAGCAGCTCAGGGCGAGGCCAGTGGACTGAAGCTTTCTTT. Its translation: CASSSGRGQWTEAFF.

This sequence joins TRBV7-2 and TRBJ1-2; no firm D call. The CDR3 length is 13 residues. Germline V gene sequence: CDR1 SGHTA, CDR2 FQGNSA. The V end was cut by 0 bases, the J end by 0 bases, with 2 bases between. This CDR3 reads CASSLAANYGYTF. In DNA form, the CDR3 reads TGTGCCAGCAGCTTAGCAGCTAACTATGGCTACACCTTC.

The genes are TRBV28 and TRBJ1-6; TRBD1 is a possible D gene (6 bases). CDR1 is MDHEN and CDR2 is SYDVKM in the germline V gene. Trimming left V 7 bases short and J 1 base short, with 20 bases between. The CDR3 is 18 residues long. The CDR3 DNA is TGTGCCAGCAATCAGCCGGGGGCTCTAGATTCCTATAATTCACCCCTCCACTTT. Translation gives CASNQPGALDSYNSPLHF. The full variable domain, its missing parts supplied by reference TRBV28 and TRBJ1-6, is DVKVTQSSRYLVKRTGEKVFLECVQDMDHENMFWYRQDPGLGLRLIYFSYDVKMKEKGDIPEGYSVSREKKERFSLILESASTNQTSMYLCASNQPGALDSYNSPLHFGNGTRLTVT.

The gene calls are TRBV19 and TRBJ2-5; possibly TRBD1 for D (5 bases). V lost 5 bases, J lost 2 bases, and 12 bases lay in between. The CDR3 sequence is 14 residues long. CDR1 is LNHDA and CDR2 is SQIVND in the germline V gene (reference sequence). The CDR3 nucleotides are TGTGCCAGTAGTCCCTCAGGGATTCAAGAGACCCAGTACTTC. Its protein is CASSPSGIQETQYF.

V gene TRBV29-1 combines with J gene TRBJ2-3; D perhaps matches TRBD2 (7 bases). The CDR3 length is 15 residues. Trimming removed 0 bases at V and 2 bases at J, with 12 bases between. The germline gives CDR1 SQVTM, CDR2 ANQGSEA. The CDR3 DNA is TGCAGCGTTGAAGACCGGGGGGCTAACACAGATACGCAGTATTTT. It is translated as CSVEDRGANTDTQYF.

This clone appeared once. This chain links TRBV18 with TRBJ2-3, with 7 nucleotides matching TRBD2. V gave up 6 bases and J gave up 7 bases; unmatched junction bases: 16. This CDR3 comprises 16 residues. The germline gives CDR1 KGHSH, CDR2 LQKENI. The CDR3 nucleotides are TGTGCCAGCTCGCTGTGGACCAGCGGGAACGACAATACGCAGTATTTT. This codes for CASSLWTSGNDNTQYF.